The 6 T cell receptor beta chains in this list originate from one sample, sequenced in a study of shared clonotypes between healthy human individuals. Some clones are missing from TCRdb's copy, which holds only in-frame ones; the method was immunoSEQ multiplex PCR. There are roughly 1 million clones in the sample; roughly 70% occur only once, and about 1.5% lies in the top ten. Sequences were obtained from memory CD4+ T cells sorted from blood. This sample's subset: CD45RA-negative fraction. Every receptor here comes from a young man in good health.

This chain joins TRBV19 and TRBJ1-5; 7 bases agree with TRBD1. The CDR3 consists of 14 residues. CDR1 is LNHDA, CDR2 SQIVND, per germline (reference sequence). Trimming removed 7 bases from V and 4 bases from J; junction bases left unmatched: 7. DNA for the CDR3: TGTGCCAGTACCCTACAGGGGAGGAATCAGCCCCAGCATTTT. Protein: CASTLQGRNQPQHF.

The CDR3 is CASSVAETQYF. The CDR3 coding sequence is TGTGCCAGCAGTGTTGCCGAGACCCAGTACTTC. The chain has TRBV6-1 and TRBJ2-5; D is undetermined. Germline CDR1 is MNHNS and CDR2 is SASEGT. Trimming removed 4 bases from V and 5 bases from J, with 5 bases in between. The length of the CDR3 is 11 residues.

J is TRBJ1-1 and V is TRBV18, with D hard to call. This CDR3 has 11 amino acids. CDR1 and CDR2 from the germline V gene are KGHSH and LQKENI. The ends were cut back, 4 bases at V and 6 bases at J, with 6 bases in the middle. CDR3 bases: TGTGCCAGCTCACGAGGGCCTGAAGCTTTCTTT. Translation gives CASSRGPEAFF.

V is TRBV25-1 and J is TRBJ1-4; D may be TRBD1 (6 bases). The CDR3 length is 15 residues. V was clipped by 5 bases and J by 0 bases, with 10 bases between them. The germline CDR1 and CDR2 sequences are MGHDK and SYGVNS. CDR3 protein: CASSRGGSTNEKLFF. DNA for the CDR3: TGTGCCAGCAGTCGGGGGGGCTCAACTAATGAAAAACTGTTTTTT. Using reference TRBV25-1 and TRBJ1-4 for the parts outside the CDR3, the full variable domain is EADIYQTPRYLVIGTGKKITLECSQTMGHDKMYWYQQDPGMELHLIHYSYGVNSTEKGDLSSESTVSRIRTEHFPLTLESARPSHTSQYLCASSRGGSTNEKLFFGSGTQLSVL.

This sequence joins TRBV6-5 and TRBJ2-7, with D maybe TRBD1 (5 bases). The germline V gene has CDR1 MNHEY and CDR2 SVGAGI. The CDR3 runs to 13 residues. V lost 4 bases, J lost 7 bases, and 14 bases lay in between. The CDR3 reads CASSSGHLVEQYF. Written as DNA, the CDR3 is TGTGCCAGCAGTTCCGGACACCTTGTGGAGCAGTACTTC.

The rearrangement joins TRBV7-2 to TRBJ2-3, with D tentatively TRBD1 (5 bases). Deletions cut 1 base from V and 5 bases from J, with 10 bases between. This CDR3 has 14 amino acids. The germline V gene has CDR1 SGHTA and CDR2 FQGNSA. CDR3 sequence (DNA): TGTGCCAGCAGCTTAGGTCAGGGTAAAGATACGCAGTATTTT. Translated: CASSLGQGKDTQYF.